This note documents a single T cell receptor beta chain sequence. This CDR3 contains 16 residues. The germline V gene has CDR1 SGHAT and CDR2 FQNNGV. The J segment lost 4 bases and the V segment lost 3 bases, leaving 5 bases of the junction unmatched. This sample is drawn from a study of T cell responses to AZD1222 COVID-19 vaccine. Assay used: immunoSEQ multiplex PCR; TCRdb lists only in-frame clones, some missing. The sample lists about 150,000 clones, around 85% seen once, with over 6% in the top ten. The sample in question was peripheral blood, obtained after recovery from COVID-19. The rearrangement links TRBV11-2 to TRBJ2-3; 12 nucleotides align to TRBD2. This sequence originates from an adult who had recovered from COVID-19. The CDR3 loop reads CASSLAGTSGSDTQYF. The CDR3 DNA sequence: TGTGCCAGCAGCTTGGCCGGGACTAGCGGGTCAGATACGCAGTATTTT.